The source of this T cell receptor beta chain is a study of post-analysis software for immune sequencing data. General observations from the study: Multiple sclerosis patients had significantly lower normalized Chao1 diversity than controls.

A few counts support this clonotype. Its matching antigen is unknown. cDNA libraries of TCR beta carried unique molecular identifiers. When about 0.85 to 11 million T cells were used, they gave a few hundred thousand cDNA molecules. TCRdb processed the PCR reads anew with MiXCR; each CDR3 protein has one entry. Here the sample spans some 800,000 distinct CDR3 sequences, around 46% being singletons. The sequencing sample was made of blood. This TCR came from a girl aged 10 to 17 with multiple sclerosis.

The CDR3 DNA reads as TGTGCCAGCAGCTCGGTATCGGGGGGCTCCTCCTACGAGCAGTACTTC. Its protein product is CASSSVSGGSSYEQYF. V gene TRBV7-9 combines with J gene TRBJ2-7; TRBD2 is a possible D gene (7 bases). Germline-derived CDR1 and CDR2 are SEHNR and FQNEAQ (reference sequence). The V end lost 4 bases, the J end lost 0 bases, and 16 bases lay between the germline ends. The CDR3 runs to 16 residues.